Below are 17 T cell receptor beta chains sequenced from a single sample in a study of metastatic and nonmetastatic thyroid tumors. TCRdb re-clonotyped the PCR reads through MiXCR. Among 15,000 or so clones listed, 25% to 30% were seen once. All patients reached thyroid surgery having received no treatment beforehand. Sequencing was done on a sample of blood. The source is a female donor with papillary thyroid cancer or a benign thyroid nodule (not recorded which). Some clones in this sample may be carry-over from other donors' samples.

J is TRBJ2-3 and V is TRBV3-1; D unresolved. Germline V lookup: CDR1 LGHDT, CDR2 YNNKEL (reference sequence). The CDR3 totals 13 residues. V was pared by 5 bases and J by 6 bases, with 12 bases between. The CDR3 nucleotides are TGTGCCAGCAGCAACGCCAGTGGGGATACGCAGTATTTT. Translating gives CASSNASGDTQYF.

This clone is deemed medium-sized. The rearrangement links TRBV7-3 to TRBJ2-7; 7 nucleotides line up with TRBD1. CDR1 SGHTA and CDR2 FQGTGA come from the germline V gene. This CDR3 comprises 15 residues. The ends lost 0 bases at V and 3 bases at J; junction bases unmatched: 5. CDR3 sequence reads: CASSLTGGAGYEQYF. CDR3 in DNA: TGTGCCAGCAGCTTAACAGGGGGCGCTGGCTACGAGCAGTACTTC.

The chain joins TRBV12-5 to TRBJ2-7; D is ambiguous. Between the trimmed V and J ends, which lost 7 bases and 5 bases, there was a span of 24 bases. The CDR3 runs to 16 residues. CDR1 is LGHNT, CDR2 FRNRAP, per germline. The CDR3 protein is CASAPGGTISCHEQYF. CDR3 DNA sequence: TGTGCTAGTGCCCCGGGTGGAACCATCTCATGCCACGAGCAGTACTTC. Variable domain in full (rest from reference TRBV12-5 and TRBJ2-7): DARVTQTPRHKVTEMGQEVTMRCQPILGHNTVFWYRQTMMQGLELLAYFRNRAPLDDSGMPKDRFSAEMPDATLATLKIQPSEPRDSAVYFCASAPGGTISCHEQYFGPGTRLTVT.

About this clone itself: No conserved phenylalanine or tryptophan ends this CDR3, so it is likely a read error. The chain uses TRBV6-2 or TRBV6-3 and TRBJ1-5, with D hard to call. The CDR3 contains 14 residues. CDR1 is MNHEY and CDR2 is SVGEGT in the germline V gene. The CDR3 nucleotides read TGTGCCAGCAGTAATTCAGATAGCAATCAGCCGCAGCATTAT. It specifies CASSNSDSNQPQHY.

The sample holds many counts of this clone. This chain's CDR3 is CASSQALGLLKTQYF. In nucleotides, the CDR3 is TGTGCCAGCAGCCAAGCATTGGGGCTTCTCAAGACCCAGTACTTC. The V call is TRBV14, the J call TRBJ2-5; maybe TRBD1 (5 bases). Trimming took off 1 base at V and 6 bases at J, with 15 bases between the two ends. Germline V gene lookup returns CDR1 SGHDN and CDR2 FVKESK. This CDR3 has 15 residues.

This clone is medium-sized within its sample. The chain couples TRBV30 to TRBJ2-3, with D possibly matching TRBD2 (5 bases). Trimming took off 0 bases at V and 2 bases at J, with 6 bases between the two ends. This CDR3 has 13 residues. Germline-derived CDR1 and CDR2 are GTSNPN and SVGIG (reference sequence). The chain's CDR3 is CAWSVLDTDTQYF. CDR3 in DNA: TGTGCCTGGAGTGTACTAGACACAGATACGCAGTATTTT.

In this sample, this clone turned up many times. This chain joins TRBV7-2 and TRBJ2-1, with TRBD1 matching over 9 bases. This CDR3 contains 17 residues. V lost 5 bases to trimming and J lost 7 bases; unmatched junction nucleotides: 15. CDR1 is SGHTA, CDR2 FQGNSA, per germline. The chain's CDR3 is CASSPIYIQGAINEQFF. The CDR3 bases are TGTGCCAGCAGCCCTATATATATACAGGGGGCGATTAATGAGCAGTTCTTC.

Note on this clone: An end of the junction does not agree with germline; a read error may underlie this. The chain joins TRBV6-2 or TRBV6-3 to TRBJ2-7; 7 bases align to TRBD2. The CDR3 runs to 14 residues. Germline V gene sequence: CDR1 MNHEY, CDR2 SVGEGT. The CDR3 DNA follows: TGTGCCAGCACTCAGGGCCAAGCGGGAAACGAGCACTACTTC. It codes for CASTQGQAGNEHYF.

The CDR3 region has the DNA TGCAGTGCTGCCACCGGGACAGGGACCATATATTTT. Translation: CSAATGTGTIYF. This chain connects TRBV20-1 to TRBJ1-3, with 9 bases that match TRBD1. CDR3 length: 12 residues. After removal of 5 bases from V and 10 bases from J, the junction contained 6 bases not matched to a gene. The germline V gene encodes CDR1 DFQATT and CDR2 SNEGSKA (reference sequence).

This chain connects TRBV11-1 to TRBJ1-1; D uncertain. Looked up from germline, CDR1 is SGHAT and CDR2 is FQDESV (reference sequence). The germline V and J ends were trimmed by 5 bases and 6 bases, with 31 bases remaining between them. This CDR3 contains 19 residues. The DNA for the CDR3 is TGTGCCAGCAGCCCTCGGGGTTGGGTAGATGGAGATTGTATACCTGAAGCTTTCTTT. It encodes CASSPRGWVDGDCIPEAFF.

By its share, this clone is medium-sized (0.01 to 0.1%). CDR3 in DNA: TGTGCCAGTAGTATAGAGGGATCAGATACGCAGTATTTT. It specifies CASSIEGSDTQYF. V usage is TRBV19 and J usage is TRBJ2-3; D unclear. The germline V and J ends were trimmed by 0 bases and 4 bases, with 5 bases remaining between them. This CDR3 is 13 amino acids long. Germline CDR1 LNHDA, CDR2 SQIVND (reference sequence).

V usage is TRBV20-1 and J usage is TRBJ1-5, with TRBD1 matching over 8 bases. V gave up 5 bases and J gave up 6 bases; unmatched junction bases: 3. The CDR3 is 12 amino acids. Germline loops: CDR1 DFQATT, CDR2 SNEGSKA (reference sequence). CDR3 coding DNA: TGCAGTGCTCGGACAGGGTCTCAGCCCCAGCATTTT. This codes for CSARTGSQPQHF.

CDR3 sequence reads: CSATRLANTGELFF. CDR3 nucleotides: TGCAGTGCTACGAGACTAGCGAACACCGGGGAGCTGTTTTTT. The rearrangement links TRBV20-1 to TRBJ2-2; TRBD2 might be the D (6 bases). V shed 4 bases and J shed 0 bases, with 9 bases lying between them. CDR3 size: 14 residues. Germline-derived CDR1 and CDR2 are DFQATT and SNEGSKA (reference sequence).

This clone was counted ten times or more. With a much larger clone just one base away, this may be a read error. This CDR3 is also generated by other DNA sequences in the sample. The chain recombines TRBV5-5 with TRBJ2-7, with D possibly being TRBD2 (6 bases). This CDR3 has 16 amino acids. Germline assignment: CDR1 SGHKS and CDR2 YYEKEE (reference sequence). The CDR3 sequence: CASSLAAGLASYEQYF. The CDR3 nucleotides read TGTGCTAGCAGCTTAGCGGCGGGGCTCGCCTCCTACGAGCAGTACTTC.

This clone qualifies as medium-sized (0.01 to 0.1%). The chain employs TRBV19 and TRBJ1-1; D gene ambiguous. CDR1 is LNHDA, CDR2 SQIVND, per germline (reference sequence). This CDR3 has 13 residues. V lost 5 bases and J lost 1, with 8 bases in between. DNA for the CDR3: TGTGCCAGTAGTGAGTACGGGAACACTGAAGCTTTCTTT. This gives the protein CASSEYGNTEAFF.

The rearrangement joins TRBV12-3 or TRBV12-4 to TRBJ2-5, with TRBD2 matching 14 bases. The CDR3 has 18 residues. J gave up 4 bases and V 2 bases, and 9 bases lay outside the gene matches. The CDR3 protein is CASSLPPGLAGVAETQYF. For the CDR3, the DNA is TGTGCCAGCAGTTTACCCCCGGGACTAGCGGGAGTAGCAGAGACCCAGTACTTC.

This clone was detected only a few times. This chain links TRBV25-1 with TRBJ1-5, with TRBD1 matching 7 bases. The germline V gene encodes CDR1 MGHDK and CDR2 SYGVNS. With V trimmed by 3 bases and J by 9 bases, 8 bases remained unmatched. The CDR3 consists of 14 residues. The CDR3 region is CASSDRSTGTPQHF. DNA for the CDR3: TGTGCCAGCAGTGACCGATCGACAGGGACGCCCCAGCATTTT.